Following are 21 T cell receptor beta chains from one sample sequenced in a study of cytomegalovirus exposure and HLA in healthy donors (dated by TCRdb to the late 2010s). The protocol used for the library was the immunoSEQ multiplex PCR assay. For the multiplex PCR, a mixture combining 60 forward primers for TCR Vbeta segments and 13 reverse primers for TCR Jbeta segments was used. Held by TCRdb, this immuneACCESS table contains in-frame sequences only and omits some clones. Under half of the omission traces to an unresolved V gene where checked; the cause of the rest is unknown. For this sample there are 200,000 or so clones; roughly four fifths appear just once. The ten most abundant clones make up approximately 0.74% of the sample. The sample was PBMCs. These receptors were taken from a woman aged 18-35 years in good health and CMV-seronegative.

This chain connects TRBV7-2 to TRBJ1-2; D is possibly TRBD1 (6 bases). CDR3 length: 15 amino acids. Trimming removed 4 bases at V and 8 bases at J, with 20 bases between. The germline V gene has CDR1 SGHTA and CDR2 FQGNSA. In DNA, the CDR3 is TGTGCCAGCAGCTATCCGCCGGGACAAGGTTGGGGCTACACCTTC. Its translation: CASSYPPGQGWGYTF.

The chain links TRBV29-1 to TRBJ2-1, with a possible D match to TRBD1 (5 bases). The CDR3 is 13 residues long. Germline CDR1 SQVTM, CDR2 ANQGSEA. V was trimmed by 6 bases and J by 5 bases, leaving 14 bases between them. The CDR3 reads CSVKDILNNEQFF. The CDR3 bases are TGCAGCGTAAAGGACATCCTGAACAATGAGCAGTTCTTC.

The chain employs TRBV7-9 and TRBJ1-4; D is possibly TRBD1 (6 bases). The CDR3 consists of 13 residues. Germline lookup yields CDR1 SEHNR and CDR2 FQNEAQ (reference sequence). The ends were cut back, 11 bases at V and 7 bases at J, with 17 bases in the middle. CDR3 sequence reads: CAGSPGEGEKLFF. The CDR3 coding sequence is TGTGCCGGTTCCCCAGGGGAGGGTGAAAAACTGTTTTTT.

The chain combines TRBV6-5 with TRBJ1-2; a weak D match, TRBD1 (6 bases). V was trimmed by 8 bases and J by 8 bases, leaving 15 bases between them. This CDR3 is built from 12 residues. Germline V CDR1 and CDR2: MNHEY, SVGAGI. CDR3 nucleotides: TGTGCCAGCGCTGGGGGCAGGGACGGCTACACCTTC. Its protein is CASAGGRDGYTF.

This chain links TRBV6-1 with TRBJ2-3, with TRBD1 as a possible D gene (6 bases). V was clipped by 6 bases and J by 2 bases, with 12 bases between them. The CDR3 sequence is 14 residues long. Germline V CDR1 and CDR2: MNHNS, SASEGT. CDR3 bases: TGTGCCAGCAGACCGACAGGTTCCACAGATACGCAGTATTTT. The encoded protein is CASRPTGSTDTQYF.

The chain uses TRBV7-2 and TRBJ1-5, with D uncertain. Between the trimmed V and J ends, which lost 5 bases and 7 bases, there was a span of 15 bases. Germline-derived CDR1 and CDR2 are SGHTA and FQGNSA. The CDR3 sequence is 14 residues long. The CDR3 nucleotides read TGTGCCAGCAGCCCCACTCCCGGGAAGCAGCCCCAGCATTTT. This encodes CASSPTPGKQPQHF. The whole variable domain, remainder taken from reference TRBV7-2 and TRBJ1-5, is GAGVSQSPSNKVTEKGKDVELRCDPISGHTALYWYRQSLGQGLEFLIYFQGNSAPDKSGLPSDRFSAERTGGSVSTLTIQRTQQEDSAVYLCASSPTPGKQPQHFGDGTRLSIL.

V gene TRBV2 combines with J gene TRBJ1-4; D is perhaps TRBD1 (5 bases). V was shortened by 0 bases and J by 7 bases, with 9 bases between the two germline ends. This CDR3 has 14 amino acids. Germline CDR1 reads SNHLY; CDR2 reads FYNNEI. The CDR3 reads CASSEAGGGEKLFF. CDR3 nucleotides: TGTGCCAGCAGTGAAGCGGGGGGAGGTGAAAAACTGTTTTTT.

The V call is TRBV27, the J call TRBJ2-7; D is perhaps TRBD1 (5 bases). This CDR3 has 14 amino acids. Trimming removed 1 base at V and 1 base at J, with 8 bases between. Germline CDR1 is MNHEY and CDR2 is SMNVEV (reference sequence). In DNA, the CDR3 is TGTGCCAGCAGTTTATTTCCAGGGTCCTACGAGCAGTACTTC. As protein: CASSLFPGSYEQYF.

V and J are TRBV5-1 and TRBJ2-6; D is perhaps TRBD1 (5 bases). Germline assignment: CDR1 SGHRS and CDR2 YFSETQ. V lost 0 bases to trimming and J lost 1 base, with 17 bases between them. The CDR3 is 19 amino acids. The CDR3, as DNA: TGCGCCAGCAGCTTGGCCATCCGACAGCCCCTTTCTGGGGCCAACGTCCTGACTTTC. Protein sequence: CASSLAIRQPLSGANVLTF.

The V call is TRBV5-1, the J call TRBJ2-1, with 15 nucleotides matching TRBD2. Germline V gene sequence: CDR1 SGHRS, CDR2 YFSETQ. The CDR3 is made up of 17 amino acids. With V trimmed by 0 bases and J by 7 bases, 5 bases remained unmatched. CDR3 in amino acids: CASSLARGTSGRNEQFF. The CDR3 coding sequence is TGCGCCAGCAGCTTGGCCCGGGGGACTAGCGGGAGGAATGAGCAGTTCTTC.

The chain is built from TRBV19 and TRBJ1-5; D is unclear. CDR3 length equals 15 residues. Deletions cut 5 bases from V and 6 bases from J, with 17 bases between. Germline-derived CDR1 and CDR2 are LNHDA and SQIVND (reference sequence). CDR3 residues: CASSLTLRGIQPQHF. Written as DNA, the CDR3 is TGTGCCAGTAGTCTAACCCTGCGGGGAATTCAGCCCCAGCATTTT. Variable domain in full (rest from reference TRBV19 and TRBJ1-5): DGGITQSPKYLFRKEGQNVTLSCEQNLNHDAMYWYRQDPGQGLRLIYYSQIVNDFQKGDIAEGYSVSREKKESFPLTVTSAQKNPTAFYLCASSLTLRGIQPQHFGDGTRLSIL.

This clone was detected a few times. This chain joins TRBV5-1 and TRBJ1-5; TRBD1 matches 10 bases. CDR1 and CDR2 (germline): SGHRS, YFSETQ. This CDR3 spans 15 amino acids. V lost 2 bases to trimming and J lost 5 bases; unmatched junction nucleotides: 4. CDR3 residues: CASSFPGQGDQPQHF. DNA for the CDR3: TGCGCCAGCAGCTTTCCAGGACAGGGGGATCAGCCCCAGCATTTT. The variable domain in full, completed from reference TRBV5-1 and TRBJ1-5, reads KAGVTQTPRYLIKTRGQQVTLSCSPISGHRSVSWYQQTPGQGLQFLFEYFSETQRNKGNFPGRFSGRQFSNSRSEMNVSTLELGDSALYLCASSFPGQGDQPQHFGDGTRLSIL.

The chain has TRBV28 and TRBJ2-7; 7 bases line up with TRBD2. Germline V gene sequence: CDR1 MDHEN, CDR2 SYDVKM. CDR3 size: 14 residues. The V and J ends lost 6 bases and 6 bases, in that order; junction bases with no gene match: 11. The CDR3 coding sequence is TGTGCCAGCAGCCCCAGGGAGGGATTGTTCGAGCAGTACTTC. This encodes CASSPREGLFEQYF.

The rearrangement links TRBV5-1 to TRBJ2-7, with D possibly TRBD1 on 6 matching bases. V gave up 2 bases and J gave up 4 bases, with 13 bases separating them. Germline V gene data show CDR1 as SGHRS and CDR2 as YFSETQ. The CDR3 is made up of 14 amino acids. The CDR3 reads CASSFSQGTYEQYF. Here the CDR3 DNA reads TGCGCCAGCAGCTTCTCCCAGGGGACGTACGAGCAGTACTTC. The whole variable domain, filled in from reference TRBV5-1 and TRBJ2-7, reads KAGVTQTPRYLIKTRGQQVTLSCSPISGHRSVSWYQQTPGQGLQFLFEYFSETQRNKGNFPGRFSGRQFSNSRSEMNVSTLELGDSALYLCASSFSQGTYEQYFGPGTRLTVT.

This chain's CDR3 is CAIEGNRIDTQYF. The CDR3 nucleotides are TGTGCCATCGAGGGAAATCGCATAGATACGCAGTATTTT. V usage is TRBV28 and J usage is TRBJ2-3; possibly TRBD2 for D (5 bases). Germline V gene data show CDR1 as MDHEN and CDR2 as SYDVKM. The CDR3 totals 13 residues. V was shortened by 10 bases and J by 5 bases, with 16 bases between the two germline ends.

J is TRBJ1-1 and V is TRBV29-1; possible D gene TRBD1, 6 bases. The germline V and J ends were trimmed by 7 bases and 0 bases, with 12 bases remaining between them. This CDR3 is 13 amino acids long. Per the germline V gene, CDR1 is SQVTM and CDR2 is ANQGSEA. CDR3 residues: CSASQGMNTEAFF. The CDR3, as DNA: TGCAGCGCGTCACAGGGAATGAACACTGAAGCTTTCTTT.

The chain has TRBV2 and TRBJ2-1; 12 bases map to TRBD2. The CDR3 sequence is 16 residues long. The V gene's germline CDR1 is SNHLY and CDR2 FYNNEI. V shed 3 bases and J 4 bases; nucleotides not matched to a gene: 4. The CDR3: CASSDSSGREYNEQFF. The CDR3 nucleotides are TGTGCCAGCAGTGATTCTAGCGGGAGGGAGTACAATGAGCAGTTCTTC.

This clone was seen only a few times. This chain joins TRBV11-1 and TRBJ2-7; 9 nucleotides line up with TRBD1. Germline CDR1 reads SGHAT; CDR2 reads FQDESV (reference sequence). The J segment lost 4 bases and the V segment lost 6 bases, leaving 4 bases of the junction unmatched. The CDR3 extends over 13 amino acids. The CDR3 spells CASSFGQGYEQYF. The CDR3 nucleotides read TGTGCCAGCAGTTTCGGACAGGGGTACGAGCAGTACTTC.

The chain carries TRBV28 and TRBJ2-7; perhaps TRBD2 as D (6 bases). The CDR3 consists of 15 residues. Germline CDR1 reads MDHEN; CDR2 reads SYDVKM. Trimming shortened V by 2 bases and J by 6 bases, and 17 bases separated the two germline ends. CDR3 sequence (DNA): TGTGCCAGCAGTTTAAGGAGGGGTCAAAACGGCGAGCAGTACTTC. Its protein product is CASSLRRGQNGEQYF. The full variable domain, its missing parts supplied by reference TRBV28 and TRBJ2-7, is DVKVTQSSRYLVKRTGEKVFLECVQDMDHENMFWYRQDPGLGLRLIYFSYDVKMKEKGDIPEGYSVSREKKERFSLILESASTNQTSMYLCASSLRRGQNGEQYFGPGTRLTVT.

This rearrangement joins TRBV27 to TRBJ2-1; 13 nucleotides agree with TRBD2. The germline CDR1 and CDR2 sequences are MNHEY and SMNVEV (reference sequence). The V and J ends lost 5 bases and 10 bases, in that order; junction bases with no gene match: 8. CDR3 length equals 15 residues. The DNA of the CDR3 is TGTGCCAGCAGTATGATACTAGCGGGAGGGCAAGAGCAGTTCTTC. Translated: CASSMILAGGQEQFF.

V usage is TRBV2 and J usage is TRBJ2-7, with 16 nucleotides matching TRBD2. The CDR3 runs to 15 residues. V lost 6 bases to trimming and J lost 2 bases; unmatched junction nucleotides: 1. Germline V gives CDR1 SNHLY, CDR2 FYNNEI. The CDR3 protein is CASRGTSGGAYEQYF. The CDR3 DNA is TGTGCCAGCAGAGGGACTAGCGGGGGGGCCTACGAGCAGTACTTC.